This T cell receptor beta chain is drawn from a study of radiation and T cells in renal cell carcinoma. Study details: Nephrectomy followed 15 Gy stereotactic body radiation by 4 weeks.

As to time point: blood 2 weeks post-SBRT. Treatment noted: 15 Gy SBRT to primary tumor, nephrectomy 4 weeks later. This CDR3 is 17 amino acids long. Germline CDR1 LNHDA, CDR2 SQIVND (reference sequence). V lost 8 bases, J lost 4 bases, and 13 bases stayed unmatched. General study findings and limits: Top tumor clonotypes rose in blood 2 weeks post-radiation, then contracted. Pretreatment tumor biopsies were lacking, so baseline clonotypes are unknown.

TCRdb's copy holds only in-frame clones and misses some; the assay was immunoSEQ multiplex PCR. The table shows roughly 150,000 clones, with roughly 87% occurring only once. A single count supports this clone. Its specificity is unknown. This sequence originates from a woman in her 50s with renal cell carcinoma. Material: blood, obtained from a patient whose treatment included radiotherapy and nephrectomy. The rearrangement joins TRBV19 to TRBJ1-4; 10 bases line up with TRBD1. The CDR3 bases are TGTGCCAGTTTTCCAGACAGGGGGCGAGATCTTAATGAAAAACTGTTTTTT. Amino acids: CASFPDRGRDLNEKLFF.